The rows below give T cell receptor beta chains drawn from one sample of a study of T cell responses to AZD1222 COVID-19 vaccine. Assay: immunoSEQ multiplex PCR; the TCRdb copy retains only in-frame clones and omits some. The sample consists of about 63,000 clones, about four fifths of them appearing once. Source: peripheral blood, taken 28 days after the second AZD1222 dose. Every receptor here comes from an adult who received the AZD1222 COVID-19 vaccine. Each CDR3 is given without its conserved first and last residue. The order of the fields is V gene, J gene, CDR3 protein.

V gene: TRBV4-3; J gene: TRBJ2-7; CDR3 protein: ASSREAGTGGDEQY
V gene: TRBV6-1; J gene: TRBJ1-5; CDR3 protein: ASSERVSNQPQH
V gene: TRBV6-5; J gene: TRBJ1-3; CDR3 protein: ASRGGLGNTIY
V gene: TRBV6-1; J gene: TRBJ1-2; CDR3 protein: ASSEGQGYYGYT
V gene: TRBV4-2; J gene: TRBJ1-3; CDR3 protein: ATRPIGGTYSGNTIY
V gene: TRBV29-1; J gene: TRBJ2-7; CDR3 protein: SVGREGAEQY
V gene: TRBV5-5; J gene: TRBJ2-3; CDR3 protein: ASSPNRVSQY
V gene: TRBV12-3/TRBV12-4; J gene: TRBJ2-6; CDR3 protein: ASSSRIGPRTL
V gene: TRBV5-1; J gene: TRBJ2-7; CDR3 protein: ASSPGQADEQY
V gene: TRBV14; J gene: TRBJ2-4; CDR3 protein: ASSQTPLAGLAGESTKNIQY
V gene: TRBV7-2; J gene: TRBJ2-1; CDR3 protein: ASSFREYNEQF
V gene: TRBV6-2/TRBV6-3; J gene: TRBJ1-1; CDR3 protein: ASTPGRTTEAF
V gene: TRBV28; J gene: TRBJ1-1; CDR3 protein: ASSFYPPKTSNTEAF
V gene: TRBV28; J gene: TRBJ1-2; CDR3 protein: ASSLTSANYGYT
V gene: TRBV29-1; J gene: TRBJ2-7; CDR3 protein: SGRTAAYEQY